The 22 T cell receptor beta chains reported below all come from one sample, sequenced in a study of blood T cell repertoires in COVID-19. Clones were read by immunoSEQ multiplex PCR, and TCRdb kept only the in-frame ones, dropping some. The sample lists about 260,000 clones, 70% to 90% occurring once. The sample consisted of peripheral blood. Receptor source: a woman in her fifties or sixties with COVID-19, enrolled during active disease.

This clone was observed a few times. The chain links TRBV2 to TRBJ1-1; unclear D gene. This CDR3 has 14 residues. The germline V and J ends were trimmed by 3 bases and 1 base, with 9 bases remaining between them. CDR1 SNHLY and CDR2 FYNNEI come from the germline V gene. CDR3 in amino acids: CASSDLPGNTEAFF. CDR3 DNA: TGTGCCAGCAGTGATCTTCCGGGGAACACTGAAGCTTTCTTT.

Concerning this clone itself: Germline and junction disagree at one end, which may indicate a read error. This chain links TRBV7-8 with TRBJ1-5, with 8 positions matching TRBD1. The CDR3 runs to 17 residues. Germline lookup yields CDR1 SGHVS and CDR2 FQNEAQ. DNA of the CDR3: TGTGCCAGCAGCTTGACCCCGGGGACAGGCGGCTATCAACCCCAGCATTTT. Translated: CASSLTPGTGGYQPQHF.

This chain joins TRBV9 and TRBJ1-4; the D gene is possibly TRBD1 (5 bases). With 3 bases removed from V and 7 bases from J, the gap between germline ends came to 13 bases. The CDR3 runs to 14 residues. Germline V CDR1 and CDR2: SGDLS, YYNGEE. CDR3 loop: CASSEQGVGEKLFF. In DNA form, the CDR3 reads TGTGCCAGCAGCGAGCAGGGTGTCGGTGAAAAACTGTTTTTT.

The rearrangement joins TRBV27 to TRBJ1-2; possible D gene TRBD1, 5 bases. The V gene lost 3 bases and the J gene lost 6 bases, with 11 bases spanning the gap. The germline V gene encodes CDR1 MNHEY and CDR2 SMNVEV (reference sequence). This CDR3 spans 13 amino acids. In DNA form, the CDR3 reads TGTGCCAGCAGTTTGGGGCAGTTCAATGGCTACACCTTC. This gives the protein CASSLGQFNGYTF.

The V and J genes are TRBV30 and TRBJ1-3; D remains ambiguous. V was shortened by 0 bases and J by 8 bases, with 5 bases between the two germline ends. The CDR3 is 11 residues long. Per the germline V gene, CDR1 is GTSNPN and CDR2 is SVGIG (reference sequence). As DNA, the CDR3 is TGTGCCTGGAGTGTACGGTACACCATATATTTT. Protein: CAWSVRYTIYF. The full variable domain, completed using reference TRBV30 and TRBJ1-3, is SQTIHQWPATLVQPVGSPLSLECTVEGTSNPNLYWYRQAAGRGLQLLFYSVGIGQISSEVPQNLSASRPQDRQFILSSKKLLLSDSGFYLCAWSVRYTIYFGEGSWLTVV.

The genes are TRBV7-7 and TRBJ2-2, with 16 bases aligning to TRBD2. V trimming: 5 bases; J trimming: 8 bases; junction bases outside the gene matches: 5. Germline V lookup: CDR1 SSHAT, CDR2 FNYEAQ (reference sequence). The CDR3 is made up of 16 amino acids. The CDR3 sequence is CASSPGLAGGRGELFF. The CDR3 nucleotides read TGTGCCAGCAGCCCGGGACTAGCGGGAGGGCGTGGGGAGCTGTTTTTT.

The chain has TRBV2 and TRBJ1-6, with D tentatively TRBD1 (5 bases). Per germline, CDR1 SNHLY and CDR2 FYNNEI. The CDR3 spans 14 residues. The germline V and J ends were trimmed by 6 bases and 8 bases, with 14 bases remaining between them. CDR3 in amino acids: CASSDRPGDSPLHF. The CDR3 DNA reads TGTGCCAGCAGCGACAGACCTGGAGATTCACCCCTCCACTTT.

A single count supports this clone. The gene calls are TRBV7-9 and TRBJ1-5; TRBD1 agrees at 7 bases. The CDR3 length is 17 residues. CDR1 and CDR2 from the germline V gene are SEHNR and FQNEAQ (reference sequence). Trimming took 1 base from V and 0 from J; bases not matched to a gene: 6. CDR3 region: CASSLGTGLYSNQPQHF. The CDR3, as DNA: TGTGCCAGCAGCTTAGGGACAGGCCTATATAGCAATCAGCCCCAGCATTTT.

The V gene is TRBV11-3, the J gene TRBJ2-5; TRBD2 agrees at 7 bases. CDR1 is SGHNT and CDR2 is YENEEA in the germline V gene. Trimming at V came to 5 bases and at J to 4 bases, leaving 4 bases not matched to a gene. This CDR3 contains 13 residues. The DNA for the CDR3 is TGTGCCAGCAGCCGCAGGGAGGGAGAGACCCAGTACTTC. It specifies CASSRREGETQYF. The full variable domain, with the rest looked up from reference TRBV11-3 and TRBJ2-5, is EAGVVQSPRYKIIEKKQPVAFWCNPISGHNTLYWYLQNLGQGPELLIRYENEEAVDDSQLPKDRFSAERLKGVDSTLKIQPAELGDSAVYLCASSRREGETQYFGPGTRLLVL.

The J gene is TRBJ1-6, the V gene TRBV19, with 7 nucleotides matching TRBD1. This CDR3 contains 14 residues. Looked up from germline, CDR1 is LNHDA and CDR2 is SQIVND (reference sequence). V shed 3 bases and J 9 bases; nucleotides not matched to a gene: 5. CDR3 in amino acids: CASSMGTVSSPLHF. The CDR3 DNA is TGTGCCAGTAGTATGGGGACAGTGAGTTCACCCCTCCACTTT.

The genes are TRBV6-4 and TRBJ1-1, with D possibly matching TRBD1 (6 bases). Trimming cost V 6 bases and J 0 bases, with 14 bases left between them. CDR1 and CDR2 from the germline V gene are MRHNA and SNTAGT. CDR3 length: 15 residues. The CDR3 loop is CASRKGEGMNTEAFF. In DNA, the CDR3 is TGTGCCAGCAGGAAGGGGGAGGGAATGAACACTGAAGCTTTCTTT.

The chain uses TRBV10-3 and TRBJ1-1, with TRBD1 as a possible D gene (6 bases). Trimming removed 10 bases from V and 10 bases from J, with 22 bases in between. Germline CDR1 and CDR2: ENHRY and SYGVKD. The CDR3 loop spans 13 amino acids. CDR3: CASNTGTLSGAFF. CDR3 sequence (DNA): TGTGCCAGCAACACAGGGACCCTCAGTGGAGCTTTCTTT.

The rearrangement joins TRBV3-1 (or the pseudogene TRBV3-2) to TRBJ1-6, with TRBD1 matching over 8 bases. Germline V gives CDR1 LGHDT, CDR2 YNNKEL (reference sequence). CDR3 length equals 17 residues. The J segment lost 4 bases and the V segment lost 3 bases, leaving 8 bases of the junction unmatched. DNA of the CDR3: TGTGCCAGCAGCCACCCCCCAAGGACAGGGTATAATTCACCCCTCCACTTT. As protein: CASSHPPRTGYNSPLHF.

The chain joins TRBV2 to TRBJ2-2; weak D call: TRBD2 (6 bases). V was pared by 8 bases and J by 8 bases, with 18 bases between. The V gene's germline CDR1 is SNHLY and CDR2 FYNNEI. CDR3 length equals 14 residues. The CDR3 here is CASSYSGAQGELFF. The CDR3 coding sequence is TGTGCCAGCTCCTATAGCGGAGCCCAAGGGGAGCTGTTTTTT. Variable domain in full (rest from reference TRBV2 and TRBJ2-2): EPEVTQTPSHQVTQMGQEVILRCVPISNHLYFYWYRQILGQKVEFLVSFYNNEISEKSEIFDDQFSVERPDGSNFTLKIRSTKLEDSAMYFCASSYSGAQGELFFGEGSRLTVL.

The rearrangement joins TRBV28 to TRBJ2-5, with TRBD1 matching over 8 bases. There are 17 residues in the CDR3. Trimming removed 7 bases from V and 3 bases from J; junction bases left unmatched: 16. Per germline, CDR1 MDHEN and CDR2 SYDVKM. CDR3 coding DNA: TGTGCCAGCATGATATGGGCAGGGGGCGGTCGGAAAGAGACCCAGTACTTC. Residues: CASMIWAGGGRKETQYF.

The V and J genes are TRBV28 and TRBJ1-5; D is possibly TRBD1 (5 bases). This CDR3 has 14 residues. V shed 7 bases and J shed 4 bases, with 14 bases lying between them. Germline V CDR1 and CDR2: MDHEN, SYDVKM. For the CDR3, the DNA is TGTGCCAGCAACCTGGGGGGGTTAAATCAGCCCCAGCATTTT. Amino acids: CASNLGGLNQPQHF.

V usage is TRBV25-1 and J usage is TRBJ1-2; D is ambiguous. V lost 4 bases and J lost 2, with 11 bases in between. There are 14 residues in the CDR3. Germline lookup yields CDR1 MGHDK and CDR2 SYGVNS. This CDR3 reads CASSGLQANYGYTF. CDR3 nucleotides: TGTGCCAGCAGTGGCCTGCAGGCGAACTATGGCTACACCTTC.

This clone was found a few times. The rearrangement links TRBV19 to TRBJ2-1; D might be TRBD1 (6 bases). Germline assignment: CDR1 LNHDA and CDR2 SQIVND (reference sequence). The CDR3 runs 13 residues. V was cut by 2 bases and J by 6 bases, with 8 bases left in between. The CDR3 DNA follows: TGTGCCAGTAGTATACGAGGGGGCAATGAGCAGTTCTTC. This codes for CASSIRGGNEQFF.

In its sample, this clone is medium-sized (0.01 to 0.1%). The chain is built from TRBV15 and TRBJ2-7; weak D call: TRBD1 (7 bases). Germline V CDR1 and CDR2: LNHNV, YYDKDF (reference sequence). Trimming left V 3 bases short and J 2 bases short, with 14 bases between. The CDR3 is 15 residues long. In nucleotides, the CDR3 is TGTGCCACCAGCAGGGGGGGACAGCATGCCTACGAGCAGTACTTC. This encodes CATSRGGQHAYEQYF.

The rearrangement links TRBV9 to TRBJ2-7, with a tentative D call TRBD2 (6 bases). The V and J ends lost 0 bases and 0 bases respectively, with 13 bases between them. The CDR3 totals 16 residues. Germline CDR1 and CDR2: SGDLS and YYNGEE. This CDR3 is CASSVGGKLSSYEQYF. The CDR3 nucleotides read TGTGCCAGCAGCGTAGGCGGGAAGTTGAGCTCCTACGAGCAGTACTTC. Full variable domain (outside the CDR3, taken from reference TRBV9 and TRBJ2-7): DSGVTQTPKHLITATGQRVTLRCSPRSGDLSVYWYQQSLDQGLQFLIQYYNGEERAKGNILERFSAQQFPDLHSELNLSSLELGDSALYFCASSVGGKLSSYEQYFGPGTRLTVT.

The CDR3 loop reads CASSFQTVGELFF. For the CDR3, the DNA is TGTGCCAGCAGCTTTCAAACGGTAGGGGAGCTGTTTTTT. The V call is TRBV4-2, the J call TRBJ2-2; no definite D call. Trimming shortened V by 5 bases and J by 8 bases, and 12 bases separated the two germline ends. The CDR3 totals 13 residues. CDR1 is LGHNA and CDR2 is YNFKEQ in the germline V gene.

The CDR3 DNA reads TGCAGTGCTAGTCCAGGGACAGGGTGGGAAAAACTGTTTTTT. It encodes CSASPGTGWEKLFF. The chain combines TRBV20-1 with TRBJ1-4; 9 bases map to TRBD1. The V gene's germline CDR1 is DFQATT and CDR2 SNEGSKA (reference sequence). The V and J ends lost 3 bases and 8 bases, in that order; junction bases with no gene match: 7. This CDR3 has 14 residues.